This is a list of T cell receptor beta chains from one sample in a study of blood T cell repertoires in COVID-19. The protocol was immunoSEQ multiplex PCR, while the TCRdb copy is restricted to in-frame clones and leaves out a portion. The repertoire consists of fewer than 250,000 clones, with 80% to 90% occurring once and the leading ten covering around 4.6%. Sequenced sample: PBMCs or T cells enriched from blood (not recorded which). These receptors all stem from a woman in her forties or fifties who had been exposed to COVID-19. CDR3s include the opening cysteine and the closing phenylalanine or tryptophan. The order of the fields is V gene, D gene, J gene, clone size, CDR3 protein, CDR3 DNA. D genes are given only for firm matches. The size field is filled for only some rows; it gives once, few, many or a size class.

v_call: TRBV12-3/TRBV12-4
d_call: NA
j_call: TRBJ1-1
clone_size: NA
cdr3_aa: CASSFKRNTEAFF
cdr3_nt: TGTGCCAGCAGTTTTAAGAGGAACACTGAAGCTTTCTTT

v_call: TRBV7-2
d_call: TRBD1
j_call: TRBJ1-2
clone_size: NA
cdr3_aa: CASSLSGGDFYGYTF
cdr3_nt: TGTGCCAGCAGCTTGTCAGGGGGTGACTTCTATGGCTACACCTTC

v_call: TRBV12-3/TRBV12-4
d_call: NA
j_call: TRBJ1-1
clone_size: NA
cdr3_aa: CASSPRYTEAFF
cdr3_nt: TGTGCCAGCAGCCCCAGGTACACTGAAGCTTTCTTT

v_call: TRBV7-2
d_call: NA
j_call: TRBJ1-2
clone_size: NA
cdr3_aa: CASSLATATVASF
cdr3_nt: TGTGCCAGCAGCTTAGCCACAGCTACAGTTGCCTCCTTC

v_call: TRBV10-3
d_call: NA
j_call: TRBJ1-5
clone_size: NA
cdr3_aa: CAIRDSGSNQPQHF
cdr3_nt: TGTGCCATCAGGGACTCCGGGAGCAATCAGCCCCAGCATTTT

v_call: TRBV5-6
d_call: NA
j_call: TRBJ1-2
clone_size: NA
cdr3_aa: CASSLAVSTNYGYTF
cdr3_nt: TGTGCCAGCAGCTTGGCCGTCAGTACTAACTATGGCTACACCTTC

v_call: TRBV19
d_call: NA
j_call: TRBJ1-1
clone_size: NA
cdr3_aa: CATPNSTPETEAFF
cdr3_nt: TGTGCCACCCCGAATAGTACCCCGGAGACTGAAGCTTTCTTT

v_call: TRBV12-3/TRBV12-4
d_call: NA
j_call: TRBJ1-1
clone_size: few
cdr3_aa: CASSFGTEAFF
cdr3_nt: TGTGCCAGCAGTTTCGGTACTGAAGCTTTCTTT

v_call: TRBV3-1/TRBV3-2
d_call: NA
j_call: TRBJ2-1
clone_size: NA
cdr3_aa: CASSQRGGSSYNEQFF
cdr3_nt: TGTGCCAGCAGCCAACGAGGGGGTAGCTCCTACAATGAGCAGTTCTTC

v_call: TRBV5-1
d_call: NA
j_call: TRBJ1-2
clone_size: NA
cdr3_aa: CASSSAGERSYGYTF
cdr3_nt: TGCGCCAGCAGCTCGGCGGGGGAACGGAGCTATGGCTACACCTTC

v_call: TRBV9
d_call: TRBD2
j_call: TRBJ2-2
clone_size: NA
cdr3_aa: CASSGDGGVVTGELFF
cdr3_nt: TGTGCCAGCAGCGGAGACGGGGGGGTTGTCACCGGGGAGCTGTTTTTT

v_call: TRBV28
d_call: NA
j_call: TRBJ1-5
clone_size: NA
cdr3_aa: CASSFLNSGHTHF
cdr3_nt: TGTGCCAGCAGTTTTTTAAACTCGGGACACACGCATTTT

v_call: TRBV6-5
d_call: TRBD1
j_call: TRBJ1-2
clone_size: once
cdr3_aa: CASSMGTGINYGYTF
cdr3_nt: TGTGCCAGCAGTATGGGGACAGGGATTAACTATGGCTACACCTTC

v_call: TRBV28
d_call: TRBD1
j_call: TRBJ2-1
clone_size: NA
cdr3_aa: CASSTRAQGAWGEQFF
cdr3_nt: TGTGCCAGCAGCACTAGAGCACAGGGGGCATGGGGTGAGCAGTTCTTC

v_call: TRBV29-1
d_call: NA
j_call: TRBJ1-3
clone_size: NA
cdr3_aa: CSVGSSGNTIYF
cdr3_nt: TGCAGCGTTGGGAGCTCTGGAAACACCATATATTTT